Shown below are 31 T cell receptor beta chains from a single sample sequenced in a study of blood T cell repertoires in COVID-19. TCRdb keeps only in-frame clones here, not all; method: immunoSEQ multiplex PCR. The top ten hold 2.7% of the sample, which has over 200,000 clones, about nine tenths seen once. The source material was peripheral blood. These receptor sequences come from a woman in her fifties or sixties with acute or convalescent COVID-19.

The V call is TRBV29-1, the J call TRBJ2-2, with 7 bases matching TRBD1. The germline gives CDR1 SQVTM, CDR2 ANQGSEA. V was pared by 4 bases and J by 4 bases, with 3 bases of the junction left unmatched. The CDR3 totals 13 residues. The CDR3 DNA reads as TGCAGCGTTGCGACAGGGATCACCGGGGAGCTGTTTTTT. It specifies CSVATGITGELFF.

There are a few counts of this clone. The genes are TRBV6-5 and TRBJ1-1; tentatively, D is TRBD1 (6 bases). V lost 7 bases, J lost 0 bases, and 12 bases lay in between. From germline, CDR1 is MNHEY and CDR2 SVGAGI. The CDR3 covers 14 residues. The CDR3 DNA is TGTGCCAGCATGGTTAACAGGGTGAACACTGAAGCTTTCTTT. This gives the protein CASMVNRVNTEAFF.

The chain carries TRBV11-2 and TRBJ1-5, with TRBD1 identical over 9 bases. The J segment lost 7 bases and the V segment lost 5 bases, leaving 3 bases of the junction unmatched. The CDR3 sequence is 13 residues long. Per the germline V gene, CDR1 is SGHAT and CDR2 is FQNNGV. The CDR3: CASSQTGGQPQHF. The CDR3, as DNA: TGTGCCAGCAGCCAAACAGGGGGCCAGCCCCAGCATTTT.

The chain has TRBV29-1 and TRBJ1-3; no firm D call. V shed 7 bases and J shed 0 bases, with 10 bases lying between them. Germline V gene data show CDR1 as SQVTM and CDR2 as ANQGSEA. This CDR3 comprises 13 residues. The CDR3 DNA follows: TGCAGCGCCCAACAGTACTCTGGAAACACCATATATTTT. Protein product: CSAQQYSGNTIYF. Full variable domain (remainder filled in from reference TRBV29-1 and TRBJ1-3): SAVISQKPSRDICQRGTSLTIQCQVDSQVTMMFWYRQQPGQSLTLIATANQGSEATYESGFVIDKFPISRPNLTFSTLTVSNMSPEDSSIYLCSAQQYSGNTIYFGEGSWLTVV.

This chain links TRBV6-2 or TRBV6-3 with TRBJ1-1, with a possible D match to TRBD1 (6 bases). The germline CDR1 and CDR2 sequences are MNHEY and SVGEGT. V gave up 6 bases and J gave up 8 bases, with 19 bases separating them. CDR3 size: 14 residues. DNA of the CDR3: TGTGCCAGCAGCCGCCGGGACACGGGTGGGGAAGCTTTCTTT. Translation: CASSRRDTGGEAFF.

Only one count was recorded for this clone. The chain combines TRBV10-3 with TRBJ1-2; D ambiguous. Germline lookup yields CDR1 ENHRY and CDR2 SYGVKD. V dropped 2 bases and J dropped 4 bases, with 17 bases sitting between them. The CDR3 runs to 16 residues. The CDR3 spells CAISEPTRRELYGYTF. Here the CDR3 DNA reads TGTGCCATCAGTGAGCCGACCAGGCGTGAGCTCTATGGCTACACCTTC.

The V gene is TRBV19, the J gene TRBJ1-2, with D hard to call. The ends were cut back, 3 bases at V and 8 bases at J, with 19 bases in the middle. The CDR3 consists of 15 residues. Per the germline V gene, CDR1 is LNHDA and CDR2 is SQIVND (reference sequence). The CDR3 spells CASSMGVGLIEGYTF. CDR3 sequence (DNA): TGTGCCAGTAGTATGGGAGTAGGACTGATAGAAGGCTACACCTTC.

The V and J genes are TRBV29-1 and TRBJ1-5; 7 bases line up with TRBD1. In germline, CDR1 is SQVTM, CDR2 ANQGSEA. Trimming removed 8 bases from V and 2 bases from J; junction bases left unmatched: 12. The CDR3 sequence is 15 residues long. CDR3 amino acids: CSPYKKTGCNQPQHF. The DNA of the CDR3 is TGCAGCCCCTACAAGAAGACAGGGTGCAATCAGCCCCAGCATTTT.

The chain uses TRBV27 and TRBJ2-5; TRBD1 matches at 7 bases. The CDR3 covers 13 residues. Germline assignment: CDR1 MNHEY and CDR2 SMNVEV (reference sequence). V lost 4 bases and J lost 4; bases outside the gene matches: 3. The CDR3 sequence: CASSSDRVETQYF. The CDR3 nucleotides are TGTGCCAGCAGTTCTGACAGGGTAGAGACCCAGTACTTC.

The V call is TRBV28, the J call TRBJ2-1; 9 bases map to TRBD1. This CDR3 region has 17 residues. Trimming removed 6 bases from V and 0 bases from J; junction bases left unmatched: 9. Germline V gene data show CDR1 as MDHEN and CDR2 as SYDVKM. In DNA form, the CDR3 reads TGTGCCAGCAGGACATCCGGGACAGGGAGCTCCTACAATGAGCAGTTCTTC. Translated: CASRTSGTGSSYNEQFF.

The chain is built from TRBV18 and TRBJ1-5, with 11 bases identical to TRBD1. The germline CDR1 and CDR2 sequences are KGHSH and LQKENI. J was trimmed by 0 bases and V by 4 bases; bases with no gene match: 2. CDR3 length: 16 amino acids. As DNA, the CDR3 is TGTGCCAGCTCACTCGGGACAGGGGGTAGCAATCAGCCCCAGCATTTT. Its translation is CASSLGTGGSNQPQHF.

The V gene is TRBV11-2, the J gene TRBJ2-5, with D unclear. There are 14 residues in the CDR3. CDR1 is SGHAT, CDR2 FQNNGV, per germline. The germline V and J ends were trimmed by 4 bases and 3 bases, with 12 bases remaining between them. DNA of the CDR3: TGTGCCAGCAGCTCCCGCGTCGTAAAAGAGACCCAGTACTTC. Amino acids: CASSSRVVKETQYF.

The V call is TRBV19, the J call TRBJ2-3; D might be TRBD2 (6 bases). Germline loops: CDR1 LNHDA, CDR2 SQIVND (reference sequence). This CDR3 comprises 12 residues. The V end lost 10 bases, the J end lost 4 bases, and 12 bases lay between the germline ends. DNA of the CDR3: TGTGCCACCTCGGACTACCCAGATACGCAGTATTTT. Translation gives CATSDYPDTQYF.

V is TRBV7-8 and J is TRBJ1-5, with TRBD1 identical over 10 bases. J gave up 6 bases and V 5 bases, and 4 bases lay outside the gene matches. The CDR3 is 14 amino acids. Per the germline V gene, CDR1 is SGHVS and CDR2 is FQNEAQ. In DNA form, the CDR3 reads TGTGCCAGCAGCAGGACAGGGGGGCGTCAGCCCCAGCATTTT. Its translation is CASSRTGGRQPQHF. Together with reference TRBV7-8 and TRBJ1-5, the CDR3 gives the full variable domain: GAGVSQSPRYKVAKRGQDVALRCDPISGHVSLFWYQQALGQGPEFLTYFQNEAQLDKSGLPSDRFFAERPEGSVSTLKIQRTQQEDSAVYLCASSRTGGRQPQHFGDGTRLSIL.

The CDR3 DNA reads as TGCGCCAGCAGCTTGGCCCTGGGACAGATGTGGCAGTACTTC. Translated: CASSLALGQMWQYF. V and J are TRBV5-1 and TRBJ2-7; 7 nucleotides match TRBD1. With 0 bases clipped from V and 9 bases from J, the junction kept 9 bases outside the gene matches. The germline V gene has CDR1 SGHRS and CDR2 YFSETQ. There are 14 residues in the CDR3.

The chain joins TRBV30 to TRBJ1-2; TRBD1 aligns across 7 bases. The CDR3 has 13 amino acids. Germline V gene sequence: CDR1 GTSNPN, CDR2 SVGIG (reference sequence). The V gene end was trimmed by 4 bases and the J gene end by 4 bases; junction bases not matched to a gene: 6. The CDR3 loop is CAWIRDSLYGYTF. The CDR3 nucleotides are TGTGCCTGGATCCGGGACAGCCTCTATGGCTACACCTTC. The entire variable domain, with the rest obtained from reference TRBV30 and TRBJ1-2, is as follows: SQTIHQWPATLVQPVGSPLSLECTVEGTSNPNLYWYRQAAGRGLQLLFYSVGIGQISSEVPQNLSASRPQDRQFILSSKKLLLSDSGFYLCAWIRDSLYGYTFGSGTRLTVV.

This clone was seen only a few times. The chain has TRBV7-9 and TRBJ1-3; 7 bases line up with TRBD1. The germline CDR1 and CDR2 sequences are SEHNR and FQNEAQ (reference sequence). Trimming at V came to 10 bases and at J to 5 bases, leaving 14 bases not matched to a gene. The length of the CDR3 is 15 residues. CDR3 amino acids: CATDLPGTERNTIYF. As DNA, the CDR3 is TGTGCCACTGACCTCCCCGGGACAGAGAGAAACACCATATATTTT.

The rearrangement uses TRBV4-3 and TRBJ1-1; D not certain. The CDR3 loop spans 13 amino acids. CDR1 is LGHNA and CDR2 is YSLEER in the germline V gene. Between the trimmed V and J ends, which lost 1 base and 1 base, there was a span of 4 bases. The CDR3, as DNA: TGCGCCAGCAGCCAAGGAGGGAACACTGAAGCTTTCTTT. Translated: CASSQGGNTEAFF.

The chain joins TRBV5-4 to TRBJ1-1, with 8 bases fitting TRBD1. Germline CDR1 is SGHNT and CDR2 is YYREEE (reference sequence). V trimming: 1 base; J trimming: 5 bases; junction bases outside the gene matches: 7. The length of the CDR3 is 15 residues. The CDR3 loop is CASSLLQGADTEAFF. CDR3 DNA sequence: TGTGCCAGCAGCTTGTTGCAGGGGGCGGATACTGAAGCTTTCTTT. The full variable domain, with the rest looked up from reference TRBV5-4 and TRBJ1-1, is ETGVTQSPTHLIKTRGQQVTLRCSSQSGHNTVSWYQQALGQGPQFIFQYYREEENGRGNFPPRFSGLQFPNYSSELNVNALELDDSALYLCASSLLQGADTEAFFGQGTRLTVV.

The chain combines TRBV15 with TRBJ2-1; 9 nucleotides line up with TRBD2. This CDR3 is 15 amino acids long. The germline V gene has CDR1 LNHNV and CDR2 YYDKDF (reference sequence). The ends lost 8 bases at V and 2 bases at J; junction bases unmatched: 7. DNA of the CDR3: TGTGCCACCGCTCCGGGACTAGCCACCTACAATGAGCAGTTCTTC. It specifies CATAPGLATYNEQFF.

J is TRBJ2-7 and V is TRBV5-1; 10 nucleotides line up with TRBD2. The CDR3 extends over 16 amino acids. The junction had 7 bases not matched to a gene; V was cut back by 0 bases and J by 4 bases. CDR1 SGHRS and CDR2 YFSETQ come from the germline V gene. The CDR3 loop is CASSLAVAGGVYEQYF. The CDR3 DNA is TGCGCCAGCAGCTTGGCAGTAGCGGGAGGAGTGTACGAGCAGTACTTC.

The chain uses TRBV7-2 and TRBJ2-7, with a possible D match to TRBD1 (6 bases). CDR3 size: 15 residues. V lost 2 bases and J 0 bases, leaving 11 bases between the germline ends. Germline V CDR1 and CDR2: SGHTA, FQGNSA. The CDR3 loop is CASSLQGTTSYEQYF. CDR3 coding DNA: TGTGCCAGCAGCTTACAGGGGACCACCTCCTACGAGCAGTACTTC.

The chain is built from TRBV4-2 and TRBJ2-3, with a weak D call TRBD2 (6 bases). The CDR3 has 16 amino acids. Germline CDR1 reads LGHNA; CDR2 reads YNFKEQ. Between the trimmed V and J ends, which lost 4 bases and 3 bases, there was a span of 17 bases. CDR3 DNA sequence: TGTGCCAGCAGCCCCAGGACCTCAGGGAGGACAGATACGCAGTATTTT. It yields the protein CASSPRTSGRTDTQYF.

CDR3 sequence: CASSLTGDTQYF. The CDR3 region has the DNA TGTGCCAGCAGCCTGACGGGGGATACGCAGTATTTT. The V call is TRBV7-3, the J call TRBJ2-3; TRBD2 is a possible D gene (5 bases). This CDR3 region has 12 residues. CDR1 is SGHTA, CDR2 FQGTGA, per germline. The V end lost 5 bases, the J end lost 6 bases, and 9 bases lay between the germline ends.

The chain links TRBV29-1 to TRBJ1-2; 8 positions match TRBD1. CDR1 and CDR2 (germline): SQVTM, ANQGSEA. The CDR3 has 14 residues. V lost 2 bases and J lost 4; bases outside the gene matches: 6. The CDR3 region is CSVERWDRRYGYTF. In nucleotides, the CDR3 is TGCAGCGTTGAAAGATGGGACAGGCGCTATGGCTACACCTTC.

The chain couples TRBV29-1 to TRBJ1-4; perhaps TRBD1 as D (6 bases). CDR1 and CDR2 (germline): SQVTM, ANQGSEA. The length of the CDR3 is 14 residues. Trimming shortened V by 4 bases and J by 6 bases, and 15 bases separated the two germline ends. CDR3 protein: CSVAWGGGYEKLFF. DNA of the CDR3: TGCAGCGTTGCTTGGGGAGGGGGATATGAAAAACTGTTTTTT.

V gene TRBV5-6 combines with J gene TRBJ1-2; TRBD1 might be the D (6 bases). Germline V gene lookup returns CDR1 SGHDT and CDR2 YYEEEE. The CDR3 consists of 17 residues. Trimming took 2 bases from V and 7 from J, leaving 24 bases between them. The CDR3 spells CASSFISGGGLLAGYTF. The CDR3, as DNA: TGTGCCAGCAGCTTTATTAGTGGGGGCGGTTTGTTAGCTGGCTACACCTTC.

V is TRBV15 and J is TRBJ2-7; 7 positions agree with TRBD1. CDR1 is LNHNV, CDR2 YYDKDF, per germline (reference sequence). This CDR3 region has 17 residues. Losses at the gene ends were 1 base for V and 0 bases for J; bases not matched to a gene: 9. CDR3 sequence reads: CATSRGDRVPHSYEQYF. DNA of the CDR3: TGTGCCACCAGCAGAGGCGACAGGGTACCCCACTCCTACGAGCAGTACTTC.

The V gene is TRBV4-2, the J gene TRBJ2-1, with 8 positions matching TRBD2. The CDR3 is 16 residues long. Germline V lookup: CDR1 LGHNA, CDR2 YNFKEQ. J was trimmed by 4 bases and V by 3 bases; bases with no gene match: 8. Here the CDR3 reads CASSQVSGVSYNEQFF. The CDR3 DNA is TGTGCCAGCAGCCAGGTTAGCGGGGTATCATACAATGAGCAGTTCTTC.

This chain uses TRBV9 with TRBJ1-1, with TRBD1 identical over 8 bases. J gave up 8 bases and V 3 bases, and 12 bases lay outside the gene matches. Germline CDR1 is SGDLS and CDR2 is YYNGEE. The CDR3 spans 15 residues. The DNA of the CDR3 is TGTGCCAGCAGCGGCACAAATCGGGACAGGCAGGAAGCTTTCTTT. It yields the protein CASSGTNRDRQEAFF.

The CDR3 coding sequence is TGTGCCAGCAGCTTAGACCAACTGAGCTCTGGAAACACCATATATTTT. Translation gives CASSLDQLSSGNTIYF. This chain links TRBV7-2 with TRBJ1-3, with D uncertain. V was clipped by 1 base and J by 0 bases, with 10 bases between them. This CDR3 spans 16 amino acids. Germline V gene lookup returns CDR1 SGHTA and CDR2 FQGNSA.